This T cell receptor (beta chain) was retrieved from a study of shared clonotypes between healthy human individuals. TCRdb's table, derived via immunoSEQ multiplex PCR, lists solely in-frame clones and lacks some. The sample carries some 2,500,000 clones, about nine tenths recorded once. The germline CDR1 and CDR2 sequences are MNHEY and SVGAGI. The CDR3 extends over 14 amino acids. V was clipped by 7 bases and J by 6 bases; unmatched bases: 6. The sequence was obtained from a man aged 18 to 30 in good health. Some clones in this sample may be carry-over from other donors' samples. J is TRBJ1-2 and V is TRBV6-5; 12 bases align to TRBD1. The sample consisted of naive CD4+ T cells from PBMCs. The subset denotes: CD45RA+ positively selected. CDR3 DNA: TGTGCCAGCATCGGGACAGGGGGCTATGATGGCTACACCTTC. Translated: CASIGTGGYDGYTF.